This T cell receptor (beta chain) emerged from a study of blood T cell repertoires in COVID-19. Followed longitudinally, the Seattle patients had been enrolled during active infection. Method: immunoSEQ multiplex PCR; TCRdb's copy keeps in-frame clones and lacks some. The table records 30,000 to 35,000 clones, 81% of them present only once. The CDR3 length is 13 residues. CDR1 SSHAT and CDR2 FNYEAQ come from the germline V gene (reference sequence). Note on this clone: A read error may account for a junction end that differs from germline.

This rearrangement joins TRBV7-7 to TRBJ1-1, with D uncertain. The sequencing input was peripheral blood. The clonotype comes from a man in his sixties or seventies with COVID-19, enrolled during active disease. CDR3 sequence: CASSLQQNTEAFF. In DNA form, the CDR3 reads TGTGCTAGCAGCTTACAACAGAACACTGAAGCTTTCTTT.